This TCR beta chain was retrieved from a study of T cell responses to AZD1222 COVID-19 vaccine. About the study: Second-dose recipients at about 4 or about 12 weeks were treated as one pooled group.

The V end lost 0 bases, the J end lost 4 bases, and 12 bases lay between the germline ends. The CDR3 runs to 15 residues. CDR1 and CDR2 from the germline V gene are SGHTA and FQGNSA. TCRdb's table, derived via immunoSEQ multiplex PCR, lists solely in-frame clones and lacks some. Of 100,000 to 150,000 clones in the sample, about 90% were seen once. Notes on this clone: Its specificity is unknown.

Findings of the study overall: Two doses of AZD1222 preceded a rise in Spike-specific TCR breadth and depth.

The TCR originated in an adult in good health. The sample was peripheral blood, taken on day 0 of AZD1222 vaccination. The chain has TRBV7-2 and TRBJ2-5; possible D gene TRBD1, 6 bases. Here the CDR3 reads CASSLARRGGETQYF. The CDR3 DNA reads TGTGCCAGCAGCTTAGCGAGGAGAGGGGGAGAGACCCAGTACTTC.